A selection of T cell receptor beta chains follows, all from one sample in a study of blood T cell repertoires in COVID-19. Here immunoSEQ multiplex PCR was the method, and the copy in TCRdb shows in-frame clones only, minus some. The sample shows 150,000 to 200,000 clones, 82% of them seen only once. Sequenced sample: PBMCs or T cells enriched from blood (not recorded which). These receptors originate from a woman aged 60-70 years with acute COVID-19. Both conserved end residues are part of each CDR3. Clone size is given for some rows only: seen once, a few or many times, or a class if the clone is expanded.

j_gene	v_gene	abundance	CDR3aa
TRBJ2-7	TRBV27	-	CASSLGRGNYEQYF
TRBJ2-1	TRBV27	-	CASSWGSPQGNEQFF
TRBJ1-2	TRBV11-2	few	CASSPRGVYGYTF
TRBJ1-5	TRBV7-8	-	CASSGGQGGNQPQHF
TRBJ1-3	TRBV25-1	-	CASSSGGRDTIYF
TRBJ1-5	TRBV12-3/TRBV12-4	once	CASSFVREPQHF
TRBJ1-2	TRBV30	-	CAWSAGAGGYTF
TRBJ1-5	TRBV7-2	-	CASSPNGRRGNQPQHF
TRBJ2-5	TRBV4-2	medium-sized	CASSQETGTPEETQYF
TRBJ1-2	TRBV12-3/TRBV12-4	-	CASSFGRDYGYTF
TRBJ2-7	TRBV3-1/TRBV3-2	-	CASSPSRLAGDEQYF
TRBJ2-3	TRBV29-1	-	CSVGGKWAGVSDTQYF
TRBJ1-6	TRBV27	few	CVRWLTADSPLHF
TRBJ1-1	TRBV28	once	CASSPTVGTVDTEAFF
TRBJ1-5	TRBV12-3/TRBV12-4	-	CASSSGQNQPQHF
TRBJ1-1	TRBV10-3	few	CAITRQADTEAFF
TRBJ2-7	TRBV2	-	CASSELQGVPEQYF
TRBJ1-5	TRBV5-8	-	CASSFDYSNQPQHF
TRBJ1-5	TRBV19	-	CASAGTGGKQPQHF
TRBJ2-2	TRBV19	-	CASRRGIGGELFF
TRBJ2-1	TRBV7-6	-	CASTPTRGTSYNEQFF
TRBJ2-1	TRBV7-2	-	CASSLDGGRIYNEQFF
TRBJ2-1	TRBV11-3	-	CASSSRTKLYNEQFF
TRBJ1-2	TRBV29-1	-	CSVEDREGYGYTF
TRBJ1-2	TRBV27	once	CATQGGNYGYTF
TRBJ2-7	TRBV6-2/TRBV6-3	-	CASSYEYEQYF
TRBJ2-5	TRBV18	few	CASSPGSEETQYF
TRBJ1-1	TRBV12-3/TRBV12-4	-	CASSTAGYTEAFF
TRBJ2-1	TRBV18	-	CASSLRDSPNEQFF
TRBJ1-1	TRBV3-1/TRBV3-2	-	CASSQGGFAEAFF
TRBJ1-5	TRBV6-5	many	CASSVSGTVSNHF
TRBJ2-1	TRBV3-1/TRBV3-2	-	CASSQDLTADEQFF
TRBJ2-2	TRBV28	once	CASSLTTANTGELFF
TRBJ1-2	TRBV28	-	CASSQGARYGYTF
TRBJ1-2	TRBV2	-	CASDRDSWTDGYTF
TRBJ1-2	TRBV30	-	CAWRSYQSGYTF
TRBJ2-2	TRBV6-5	-	CASSYWRSGELFF
TRBJ1-2	TRBV4-3	-	CASSQDLIGGYTF
TRBJ1-5	TRBV4-3	once	CASSQGQGGQPQHF
TRBJ2-7	TRBV6-5	-	CASSYSTSGSYEQYF
TRBJ1-1	TRBV28	-	CASKRTLNTEAFF
TRBJ2-1	TRBV18	-	CASSPQGEKRFF
TRBJ1-2	TRBV28	few	CASSLFPRTGHGYTF
TRBJ1-5	TRBV18	-	CASSPSTGDNQPQHF
TRBJ2-5	TRBV27	-	CASSLDLAGGQETQYF
TRBJ2-2	TRBV19	-	CASSTGQGAGELFF
TRBJ1-5	TRBV7-9	-	CASSSGDSNQPQHF
TRBJ1-2	TRBV19	-	CASSITGAPYGYTF
TRBJ1-4	TRBV21-1	-	CASSGTGATNEKLFF
TRBJ1-2	TRBV5-1	-	CASSYVQGEGIYGYTF
TRBJ2-7	TRBV11-3	-	CASSPRLGEQYF
TRBJ2-3	TRBV4-2	-	CASMGLAETDTQYF
TRBJ1-2	TRBV30	-	CASDRSNYGYTF
TRBJ2-1	TRBV27	-	CASSLSGQALFYNEQFF
TRBJ2-3	TRBV7-9	few	CASSLLADTQYF
TRBJ1-2	TRBV6-1	-	CASSEGGGAGGYTF